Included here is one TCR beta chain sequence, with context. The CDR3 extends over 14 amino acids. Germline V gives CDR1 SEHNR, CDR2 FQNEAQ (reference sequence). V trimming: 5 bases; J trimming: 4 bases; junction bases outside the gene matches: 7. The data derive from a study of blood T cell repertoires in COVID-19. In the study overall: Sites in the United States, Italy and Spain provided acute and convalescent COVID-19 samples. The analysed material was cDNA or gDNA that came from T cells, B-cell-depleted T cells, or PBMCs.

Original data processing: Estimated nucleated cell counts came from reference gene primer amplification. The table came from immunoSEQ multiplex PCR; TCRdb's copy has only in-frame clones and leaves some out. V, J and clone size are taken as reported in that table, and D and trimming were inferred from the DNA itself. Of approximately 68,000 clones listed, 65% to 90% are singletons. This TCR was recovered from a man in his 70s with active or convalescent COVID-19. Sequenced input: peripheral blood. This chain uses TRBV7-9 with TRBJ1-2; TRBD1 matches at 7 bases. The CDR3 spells CASSRMTGTYGYTF. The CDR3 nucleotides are TGTGCCAGCAGCCGGATGACAGGGACCTATGGCTACACCTTC.